This T cell receptor (beta chain) was found in a study of CD8 T cells in ankylosing spondylitis. V was clipped by 6 bases and J by 9 bases; unmatched bases: 17. The CDR3 spans 16 residues. TCRdb re-called the 5' RACE reads with MiXCR, one entry per CDR3 protein. Altogether roughly 150,000 distinct CDR3 sequences are present, approximately 9.9% being singletons, with the ten largest covering roughly 16%. Overall study results and limits: Characteristic, it appeared, of ankylosing spondylitis blood was a TCR beta motif of about eight highly homologous variants.

On this clonotype: Its matching antigen is unknown.

This receptor was identified in a female donor with ankylosing spondylitis or in good health (not recorded which). The chain uses TRBV12-3 or TRBV12-4 and TRBJ2-5; the match to TRBD1 covers 9 bases. What was sequenced was blood, either unsorted or a sorted T cell fraction (not recorded which). CDR3 residues: CASRSTGQGFQAAQYF. The DNA of the CDR3 is TGTGCCAGCAGGTCCACCGGACAGGGGTTCCAGGCGGCCCAGTACTTC.